This T cell receptor beta chain was found in a study of graft-versus-host responses after intestinal transplantation (dated by TCRdb to the early 2020s). For the wider study: Recipients received multivisceral, liver-intestinal, or isolated intestinal transplants. After intestinal transplantation, graft-versus-host and host-versus-graft alloreactive T cell clones in the graft, circulation and bone marrow were tracked using bulk TCR-beta CDR3 sequencing. Donor T cell macrochimerism was defined as a peak of at least 4% donor T cells among recipient peripheral blood mononuclear cells. Rather than going through the commercial service, samples from a few later patients were sequenced in-house on an Illumina MiSeq and processed with MiXCR. To identify alloreactive clones, pre-transplant mixed lymphocyte reaction products were sequenced and then compared with unstimulated pre-transplant donor and recipient T cells. A cohort of about 26 intestinal transplant recipients, including one retransplant, was enrolled, and 3 patients lacking pretransplant specimens were excluded. Every recipient was given anti-thymocyte globulin induction, then maintenance tacrolimus and steroids for 2 to 3 years. Study-wide findings and limitations: Conclusions were limited by the relatively low number and heterogeneity of intestinal transplant patients. High GvH to HvG T cell clonal ratios were observed in the allografts of patients with donor T cell macrochimerism. GvH clones were detected in recipient bone marrow, and some of these GvH clones were observed earlier in ileal mucosa or blood, consistent with an intestinal mucosal origin. Early after transplant, peak levels of circulating GvH clones were associated with declines in HvG clones.

Read against the paper, the sample's time point label means: cells obtained before transplantation from donor or recipient. CD3+CD4+ and CD3+CD8+ populations were FACS-sorted from unstimulated pre-transplant donor and recipient cells taken from spleen or lymph nodes. Libraries were built with the immunoSEQ multiplex PCR assay. For most patients, genomic DNA was isolated with the Qiagen DNeasy Blood and Tissue Kit and shipped frozen to Adaptive Biotechnologies for TCR sequencing. For most patients, genomic DNA was subjected to high-throughput TCR-beta CDR3 sequencing by Adaptive Biotechnologies. Under the source paper's analysis protocol: TCR sequencing data were retrieved from Adaptive's ImmunoSEQ software for more than 15 patients, whereas a few other patients were processed with MiXCR and VDJtools. To correct CD4 versus CD8 sorting errors, sequences present in both subsets at a frequency ratio below 5:1 were removed. CDR3 nucleotide sequences shared by donor and recipient were removed because the origin of these sequences could not be assigned. To be classed as alloreactive, a clone needed at least 2-fold expansion over unstimulated cells and a minimum CFSE-low frequency of 0.002% (template counts) or 0.001% (read counts). Clones were considered mappable if detected in sequenced pre-transplant spleen, lymph node, or MLR CFSE-low populations of the donor or recipient. Cumulative frequency of alloreactive clones was calculated as a percentage of all sequences weighted by copy number. TCRdb mirrors the immuneACCESS table, restricted to in-frame sequences. Some clones are absent from its copies; in checked studies, under half trace to an unresolved V gene, and the reason for the others is unknown. That table is the source of V, J and clone size, and D and trimming were worked out from the DNA. This sample comprises around 120,000 clones, roughly 96% of them detected only once. The ten top clones hold roughly 3.5% of the sample.

Note on this clone: Which antigen it targets is not known. No base quality values were provided; no much bigger clone lies one nucleotide off.

This receptor was taken from a human donor who received an intestinal transplant. The sequencing used unstimulated CD8+ T cells sorted from spleen or lymph node cells, collected before intestinal transplant.

The CDR3 protein is CASSFGEVEQFF. The sequenced DNA is TGTGCCAGCAGTTTTGGGGAGGTTGAGCAGTTCTTC. The rearranged segments are TRBV28 and TRBJ2-1, with a weak D call of TRBD2 (6 bases match). Trimming removed 3 bases from V and 9 bases from J, leaving 9 bases between the germline ends. The CDR3 starts with the cysteine, ends with the phenylalanine, and has 12 residues. This entry keeps only the CDR3 DNA: 36 bases, framed from base 1. CDR1 MDHEN and CDR2 SYDVKM were looked up in the germline V gene.